This TCR beta chain was observed in a study of cytomegalovirus exposure and HLA in healthy donors. The overall study: Earlier work reported 117 million unique TCR beta sequences from about 170 million T cells.

This CDR3 has 14 residues. V lost 10 bases and J lost 4; bases outside the gene matches: 9. Germline V gene sequence: CDR1 ENHRY, CDR2 SYGVKD. Findings and limits, study-wide: A few chains linked to CMV were shown in vitro to be specific for CMV antigens. It was reported that the classifier diagnosed cytomegalovirus status with high specificity and sensitivity in both the original and validation cohorts.

Of note for this clone: Its antigen is not identified.

Primers for the PCR totalled 60 Vbeta and 13 Jbeta. The table came from immunoSEQ multiplex PCR; TCRdb's copy has only in-frame clones and leaves some out. The table has some 100,000 clones, about 70% seen once. The receptor was derived from a woman in her 70s in good health and CMV-seropositive. The genes are TRBV10-3 and TRBJ2-2, with 7 positions matching TRBD1. The source material was PBMCs. This chain's CDR3 is CATLGQAPTGELFF. DNA of the CDR3: TGTGCCACCCTCGGACAGGCCCCCACCGGGGAGCTGTTTTTT.